The clone carrying this T cell receptor (beta chain) was found many times. As yet, its antigen is unknown. These data come from a study of spatial heterogeneity in lung cancer. In the study overall: Matched bulk RNA-seq yielded a T cell transcriptional module score. Counts of TCR transcripts in tumor regions correlated strongly with that score.

Using its own MiXCR run on the 5' RACE reads, TCRdb lists one record per CDR3 protein. The table shows about 29,000 distinct CDR3 sequences, with just over 7% occurring only once. Study-level findings and limits: How many expanded intratumoral alpha and beta TCRs were present tracked the tumor mutation count, which was a count of nonsynonymous mutations. Ubiquitous and regional expanded TCR counts mirrored ubiquitous and regional nonsynonymous mutation counts, respectively.

The time point denotes: sample taken at primary tumor resection. From tumor, nontumor lung or frozen PBMC, whole RNA was taken unsorted for sequencing. This clonotype was obtained from a male donor with early-stage non-small cell lung cancer. The sequencing here drew on lung tumor tissue, taken at surgery.

The CDR3 DNA reads TGTGCCAGCAGCGTAGGGACTAGCTCCTACAATGAGCAGTTCTTC. It translates to CASSVGTSSYNEQFF. V usage is TRBV11-2 and J usage is TRBJ2-1; 8 positions match TRBD2. Germline lookup yields CDR1 SGHAT and CDR2 FQNNGV. V was clipped by 5 bases and J by 0 bases; unmatched bases: 3. This CDR3 comprises 15 residues.